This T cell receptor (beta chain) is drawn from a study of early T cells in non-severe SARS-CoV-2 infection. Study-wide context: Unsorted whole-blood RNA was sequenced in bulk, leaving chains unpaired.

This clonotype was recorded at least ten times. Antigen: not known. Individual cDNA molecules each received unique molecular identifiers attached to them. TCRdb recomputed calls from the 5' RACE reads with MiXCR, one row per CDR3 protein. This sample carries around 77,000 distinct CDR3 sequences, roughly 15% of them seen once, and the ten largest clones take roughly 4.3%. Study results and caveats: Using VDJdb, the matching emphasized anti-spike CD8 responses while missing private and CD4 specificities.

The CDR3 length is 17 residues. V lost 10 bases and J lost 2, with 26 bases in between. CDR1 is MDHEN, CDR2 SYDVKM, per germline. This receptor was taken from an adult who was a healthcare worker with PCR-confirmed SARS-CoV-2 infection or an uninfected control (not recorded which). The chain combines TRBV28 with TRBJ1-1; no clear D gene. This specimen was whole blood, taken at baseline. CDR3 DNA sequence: TGTGCCACCTCCCGGGCGGATGCAGTCGTTGTCAACACTGAAGCTTTCTTT. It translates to CATSRADAVVVNTEAFF.